This note documents a single T cell receptor beta chain sequence. This clone is a singleton in its sample. The clone's antigen remains unknown. No qualities accompany the bases; no much larger clone lies one base away. The library was obtained by the immunoSEQ multiplex PCR assay. For most patients, genomic DNA was subjected to high-throughput TCR-beta CDR3 sequencing by Adaptive Biotechnologies. Under the source paper's analysis protocol: TCR sequencing data for around 19 patients were retrieved from Adaptive's ImmunoSEQ software; three other patients were processed with MiXCR and VDJtools. Because the origin of CDR3 nucleotide sequences shared between donor and recipient could not be assigned, those sequences were removed. To count as alloreactive, a clone needed at least 2-fold expansion over unstimulated cells and a minimum CFSE-low frequency of 0.002% (template counts) or 0.001% (read counts). Mappable clones were those detected in sequenced pre-transplant spleen, lymph node, or MLR CFSE-low populations of the donor or recipient. Cumulative frequency of alloreactive clones was calculated as a percentage of all sequences weighted by copy number. Held by TCRdb, this immuneACCESS table contains in-frame sequences only and omits some clones. Under half of the omission traces to an unresolved V gene where checked; the cause of the rest is unknown. V, J and clone size are those of that table, while D and trimming were read from the DNA. Present in this sample are fewer than 100,000 clones, more than 75% of which were seen just once. Of the sample, about 1.5% is held by the ten largest clones.

This record comes from a study of graft-versus-host responses after intestinal transplantation (dated by TCRdb to the early 2020s). Broadly, across the study: Recipients received multivisceral, liver-intestinal, or isolated intestinal transplants. A peak of at least 4% donor T cells among recipient peripheral blood mononuclear cells was the definition used for donor T cell macrochimerism. Alloreactive clones were identified by sequencing pre-transplant mixed lymphocyte reaction products and comparing them with unstimulated pre-transplant donor and recipient T cells. After intestinal transplantation, graft-versus-host and host-versus-graft alloreactive T cell clones were followed in the graft, circulation and bone marrow using bulk TCR-beta CDR3 sequencing. Every recipient was given anti-thymocyte globulin induction, then maintenance tacrolimus and steroids for 2 to 3 years. Rather than going through the commercial service, samples from three later patients were sequenced in-house on an Illumina MiSeq and processed with MiXCR. A cohort of approximately 24 intestinal transplant recipients, including one retransplant, was enrolled, and a few patients lacking pretransplant specimens were excluded.

Blood samples were collected up to 4 times in the first month after transplant and then at least monthly when available. V and J are truncated by 3 bases and 1 base respectively, leaving an intervening sequence of 3 bases. Including cysteine and phenylalanine, the CDR3 has 12 amino acids. The read is trimmed to its CDR3 DNA, 36 bases read in frame from base 1. CDR1 SGDLS and CDR2 YYNGEE were looked up in the germline V gene. The research as a whole found: Patients with donor T cell macrochimerism had high GvH to HvG T cell clonal ratios in their allografts. Peak levels of circulating GvH clones were associated with declines in HvG clones early after transplant. Conclusions were limited by the relatively low number and heterogeneity of intestinal transplant patients. GvH clones turned up in recipient bone marrow, with some appearing earlier in ileal mucosa or blood, a pattern consistent with an intestinal mucosal origin.

Sequenced material: PBMCs, taken 255 days after intestinal transplant. The sequence joins TRBV9 to TRBJ2-3; a confident D gene designation cannot be given. The receptor's source is a human patient who received an intestinal transplant, so some T cells may come from the graft donor. The sequenced DNA is TGTGCCAGCAGCGGAGGCACAGATACGCAGTATTTT. This is translated as CASSGGTDTQYF.